These 23 T cell receptor beta chains were all obtained from the same sample, sequenced in a study of T cells after yellow fever vaccination. TCRdb analysed the 5' RACE reads with MiXCR anew, one entry per CDR3 protein. The data contain approximately 610,000 distinct CDR3 sequences, approximately 16% of them singletons. Sequencing was performed on PBMCs, taken about 5 days after the first yellow fever vaccination. The receptor source for this set is a man aged 18-30 years who received the YFV17D yellow fever vaccine.

This clonotype turned up a few times. The V call is TRBV3-1, the J call TRBJ1-3; TRBD1 is a possible D gene (5 bases). The CDR3 runs 15 residues. Germline values: CDR1 LGHDT, CDR2 YNNKEL (reference sequence). V lost 0 bases, J lost 2 bases, and 8 bases lay in between. CDR3 amino acids: CASSQDPGTGNTIYF. For the CDR3, the DNA is TGTGCCAGCAGCCAAGACCCAGGGACTGGAAACACCATATATTTT.

This clonotype has more than one count but fewer than ten. V usage is TRBV15 and J usage is TRBJ1-1; the D is unclear. Germline V gives CDR1 LNHNV, CDR2 YYDKDF (reference sequence). Trimming pared 3 bases from V and 5 bases from J, leaving 16 bases between. The CDR3 is 15 amino acids. As DNA, the CDR3 is TGTGCCACCAGCAGGGCTACACCGGGTAGAACTGAAGCTTTCTTT. Translating it yields CATSRATPGRTEAFF. Full variable domain (remainder filled in from reference TRBV15 and TRBJ1-1): DAMVIQNPRYQVTQFGKPVTLSCSQTLNHNVMYWYQQKSSQAPKLLFHYYDKDFNNEADTPDNFQSRRPNTSFCFLDIRSPGLGDTAMYLCATSRATPGRTEAFFGQGTRLTVV.

The V and J genes are TRBV6-1 and TRBJ2-7, with D possibly called TRBD1 or TRBD2 (5 bases each). The CDR3 contains 15 residues. Looked up from germline, CDR1 is MNHNS and CDR2 is SASEGT. The ends were cut back, 4 bases at V and 3 bases at J, with 16 bases in the middle. The CDR3 spells CASSVGAGGFYEQYF. CDR3 sequence (DNA): TGTGCCAGCAGTGTTGGGGCAGGAGGATTCTACGAGCAGTACTTC.

In this sample, this clonotype turned up a few times. The gene calls are TRBV11-2 and TRBJ2-3; possible D gene TRBD1, 7 bases. CDR3 length equals 15 residues. Trimming removed 5 bases at V and 2 bases at J, with 14 bases between. Germline V CDR1 and CDR2: SGHAT, FQNNGV. The CDR3 coding sequence is TGTGCCAGCAGCCCTACAGGGGACTCCACAGATACGCAGTATTTT. Residues: CASSPTGDSTDTQYF.

This clonotype came up a few times. The rearrangement links TRBV7-9 to TRBJ1-2, with TRBD1 as a possible D gene (6 bases). Germline V gene data show CDR1 as SEHNR and CDR2 as FQNEAQ (reference sequence). The CDR3 runs to 14 residues. V was cut by 7 bases and J by 4 bases, with 16 bases left in between. In nucleotides, the CDR3 is TGTGCCAGCACAGGGACACTGATCACCTATGGCTACACCTTC. This codes for CASTGTLITYGYTF.

Here the CDR3 DNA reads TGTGCCAGCAGCACAGGACAGGGATTGAACACTGAAGCTTTCTTT. Translating gives CASSTGQGLNTEAFF. V gene TRBV7-9 combines with J gene TRBJ1-1; 8 bases agree with TRBD1. Trimming took 5 bases from V and 0 from J; bases not matched to a gene: 5. Germline CDR1 SEHNR, CDR2 FQNEAQ (reference sequence). The CDR3 is made up of 15 amino acids.

The gene calls are TRBV20-1 and TRBJ1-1, with TRBD1 as a possible D gene (6 bases). This CDR3 spans 12 amino acids. V lost 5 bases and J 7 bases, leaving 14 bases between the germline ends. Germline loops: CDR1 DFQATT, CDR2 SNEGSKA (reference sequence). As DNA, the CDR3 is TGCAGTGCTGTCGGGGGCGGGGTTGAAGCTTTCTTT. Translation gives CSAVGGGVEAFF.

This clonotype came up a few times. The CDR3 DNA follows: TGCGCCAGCAGCCAGCCAGGGGAATATGGCTACACCTTC. As protein: CASSQPGEYGYTF. The chain recombines TRBV4-1 with TRBJ1-2; maybe TRBD1 (6 bases). Germline assignment: CDR1 MGHRA and CDR2 YSYEKL. The length of the CDR3 is 13 residues. V shed 3 bases and J shed 5 bases, with 10 bases lying between them.

This clonotype was observed a handful of times. The chain recombines TRBV30 with TRBJ1-1; D remains unclear. The germline gives CDR1 GTSNPN, CDR2 SVGIG (reference sequence). The CDR3 totals 14 residues. V was pared by 3 bases and J by 1 base, with 12 bases between. CDR3: CAWRVGLWNTEAFF. In DNA form, the CDR3 reads TGTGCCTGGAGGGTTGGACTGTGGAACACTGAAGCTTTCTTT. The full variable domain, its missing parts supplied by reference TRBV30 and TRBJ1-1, is SQTIHQWPATLVQPVGSPLSLECTVEGTSNPNLYWYRQAAGRGLQLLFYSVGIGQISSEVPQNLSASRPQDRQFILSSKKLLLSDSGFYLCAWRVGLWNTEAFFGQGTRLTVV.

There are a few counts of this clonotype. The chain carries TRBV7-2 and TRBJ2-3; D unresolved. CDR3 size: 13 residues. Germline lookup yields CDR1 SGHTA and CDR2 FQGNSA. Trimming took off 4 bases at V and 6 bases at J, with 11 bases between the two ends. CDR3 sequence reads: CASSSVVRDTQYF. In DNA, the CDR3 is TGTGCCAGCAGCTCCGTCGTGCGTGATACGCAGTATTTT.

This chain connects TRBV12-3 or TRBV12-4 to TRBJ2-1, with D hard to call. This CDR3 region has 14 residues. Trimming cost V 3 bases and J 6 bases, with 12 bases left between them. The CDR3 DNA reads as TGTGCCAGCAGTTTTAGTGTCCTTGGCAATGAGCAGTTCTTC. Translated, it gives CASSFSVLGNEQFF.

In this sample, this clonotype turned up a few times. This chain joins TRBV4-2 and TRBJ2-1; D perhaps matches TRBD2 (6 bases). In germline, CDR1 is LGHNA, CDR2 YNFKEQ. The length of the CDR3 is 14 residues. Trimming stripped 1 base from V and 7 bases from J, with 11 bases between. The CDR3 DNA sequence: TGTGCCAGCAGCCAAGCTGGGGGGAGGAATGAGCAGTTCTTC. It specifies CASSQAGGRNEQFF.

Ten or more counts support this clonotype. V is TRBV29-1 and J is TRBJ2-3, with TRBD2 matching 13 bases. The CDR3 loop spans 15 amino acids. Looked up from germline, CDR1 is SQVTM and CDR2 is ANQGSEA. Losses at the gene ends were 4 bases for V and 6 bases for J; bases not matched to a gene: 7. CDR3 DNA: TGCAGCGTTGGGGGACTAGCGGGGAGCGGGGATACGCAGTATTTT. The encoded protein is CSVGGLAGSGDTQYF.

This clonotype has just a few counts. The chain joins TRBV7-2 to TRBJ2-1; D may be TRBD2 (7 bases). There are 17 residues in the CDR3. Germline loops: CDR1 SGHTA, CDR2 FQGNSA. V dropped 0 bases and J dropped 3 bases, with 15 bases sitting between them. The CDR3 protein is CASSLALGGANYNEQFF. In DNA, the CDR3 is TGTGCCAGCAGCTTAGCGCTGGGGGGGGCTAACTACAATGAGCAGTTCTTC.

V usage is TRBV3-1 and J usage is TRBJ2-2; 12 nucleotides line up with TRBD2. The trim removed 4 bases at V and 9 bases at J, leaving 12 bases unmatched. The CDR3 sequence is 17 residues long. From germline, CDR1 is LGHDT and CDR2 YNNKEL (reference sequence). The CDR3 sequence is CASSLTSGGLNERELFF. CDR3 DNA: TGTGCCAGCAGCCTCACTAGCGGGGGGCTCAATGAACGGGAGCTGTTTTTT.

V usage is TRBV6-5 and J usage is TRBJ2-2; TRBD2 matches 7 bases. CDR1 MNHEY and CDR2 SVGAGI come from the germline V gene. V dropped 4 bases and J dropped 2; count of bases not matched to a gene: 7. CDR3 length equals 16 residues. For the CDR3, the DNA is TGTGCCAGCAGTTCCTTTGGGGGGGACAACACCGGGGAGCTGTTTTTT. It specifies CASSSFGGDNTGELFF.

At least ten counts were recorded for this clonotype. The chain links TRBV2 to TRBJ2-3; 8 positions agree with TRBD1. Germline CDR1 is SNHLY and CDR2 is FYNNEI. The CDR3 covers 13 residues. With 10 bases clipped from V and 3 bases from J, the junction kept 6 bases outside the gene matches. The CDR3 DNA reads TGTGCCAACTCCAGGGGGCGGACAGATACGCAGTATTTT. It translates to CANSRGRTDTQYF.

The chain carries TRBV5-1 and TRBJ2-1, with 13 positions matching TRBD2. CDR1 is SGHRS and CDR2 is YFSETQ in the germline V gene. CDR3 length: 18 residues. J lost 2 bases, V lost 4 bases, and 9 bases had no gene match. For the CDR3, the DNA is TGCGCCAGCAGCGGGACTAGCGGGGCCCTCGGTGCCTACAATGAGCAGTTCTTC. Amino acid sequence: CASSGTSGALGAYNEQFF.

The rearrangement joins TRBV4-1 to TRBJ2-5, with D uncertain. Germline CDR1 reads MGHRA; CDR2 reads YSYEKL. Trimming cost V 2 bases and J 4 bases, with 5 bases left between them. The CDR3 has 12 residues. Here the CDR3 DNA reads TGCGCCAGCAGCCAATTAGGAGAGACCCAGTACTTC. Its translation: CASSQLGETQYF.

The genes are TRBV28 and TRBJ2-2; a possible D gene is TRBD2 (6 bases). Trimming pared 3 bases from V and 0 bases from J, leaving 11 bases between. Germline values: CDR1 MDHEN, CDR2 SYDVKM. The CDR3 loop spans 16 amino acids. The CDR3 loop is CASSFGGLTNTGELFF. The DNA of the CDR3 is TGTGCCAGCAGTTTTGGGGGACTCACGAACACCGGGGAGCTGTTTTTT.

The chain combines TRBV12-3 or TRBV12-4 with TRBJ2-1; 7 nucleotides agree with TRBD1. The V gene end was trimmed by 6 bases and the J gene end by 12 bases; junction bases not matched to a gene: 8. This CDR3 has 12 amino acids. CDR3 amino acids: CASRDRVAVQFF. The CDR3, as DNA: TGTGCCAGCAGAGACAGGGTTGCTGTGCAGTTCTTC.

This clonotype came up a few times. CDR3 DNA sequence: TGTGCCAGCAGTGACCTTAGGGTGGCAGATACGCAGTATTTT. Translating it yields CASSDLRVADTQYF. The V and J genes are TRBV6-1 and TRBJ2-3, with D unclear. Between the trimmed V and J ends, which lost 3 bases and 4 bases, there was a span of 11 bases. Germline CDR1 reads MNHNS; CDR2 reads SASEGT. This CDR3 contains 14 residues.

V usage is TRBV29-1 and J usage is TRBJ2-1, with 12 positions matching TRBD1. This CDR3 spans 17 amino acids. Looked up from germline, CDR1 is SQVTM and CDR2 is ANQGSEA. V was clipped by 4 bases and J by 7 bases; unmatched bases: 14. Here the CDR3 reads CSVARVPGQGAVNEQFF. The CDR3 DNA sequence: TGCAGCGTTGCACGAGTCCCGGGACAGGGGGCGGTAAATGAGCAGTTCTTC.